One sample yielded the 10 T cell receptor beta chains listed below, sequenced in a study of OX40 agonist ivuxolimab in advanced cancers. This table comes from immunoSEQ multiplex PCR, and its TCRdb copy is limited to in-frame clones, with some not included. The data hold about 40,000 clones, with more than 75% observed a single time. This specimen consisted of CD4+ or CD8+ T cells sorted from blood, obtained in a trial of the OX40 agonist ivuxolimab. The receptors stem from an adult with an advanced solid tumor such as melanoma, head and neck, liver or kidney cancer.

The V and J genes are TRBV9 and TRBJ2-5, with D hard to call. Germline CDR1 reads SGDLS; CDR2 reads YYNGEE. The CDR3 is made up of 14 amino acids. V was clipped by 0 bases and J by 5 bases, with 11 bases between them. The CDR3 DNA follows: TGTGCCAGCAGCGTAGGCCCCCTATTGGAGACCCAGTACTTC. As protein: CASSVGPLLETQYF.

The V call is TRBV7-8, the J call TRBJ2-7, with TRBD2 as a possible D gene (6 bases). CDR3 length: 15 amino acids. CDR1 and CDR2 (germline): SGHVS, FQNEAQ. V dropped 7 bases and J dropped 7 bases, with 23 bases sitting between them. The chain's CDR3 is CASTGSSQGGGEQYF. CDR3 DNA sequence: TGTGCCAGCACAGGGTCGAGTCAGGGAGGAGGAGAGCAGTACTTC.

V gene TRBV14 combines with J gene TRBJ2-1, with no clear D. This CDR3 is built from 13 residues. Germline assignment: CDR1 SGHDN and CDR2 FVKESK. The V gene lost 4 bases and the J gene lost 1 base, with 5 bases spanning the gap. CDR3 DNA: TGTGCCAGCAGCCTAGGGTCCTACAATGAGCAGTTCTTC. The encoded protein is CASSLGSYNEQFF.

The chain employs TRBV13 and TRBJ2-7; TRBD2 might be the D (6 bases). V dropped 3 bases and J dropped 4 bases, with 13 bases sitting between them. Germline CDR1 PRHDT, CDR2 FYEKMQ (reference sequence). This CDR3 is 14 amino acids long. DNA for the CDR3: TGTGCCAGCAGCTTGCGAAGCGGGCTATACGAGCAGTACTTC. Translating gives CASSLRSGLYEQYF.

Written as DNA, the CDR3 is TGTGCCAGCAGCTTTTACCCGGGACAGGGGAACACCGGGGAGCTGTTTTTT. Its protein is CASSFYPGQGNTGELFF. The gene calls are TRBV14 and TRBJ2-2; TRBD1 aligns across 9 bases. V lost 5 bases, J lost 1 base, and 8 bases stayed unmatched. CDR3 length: 17 residues. Germline-derived CDR1 and CDR2 are SGHDN and FVKESK.

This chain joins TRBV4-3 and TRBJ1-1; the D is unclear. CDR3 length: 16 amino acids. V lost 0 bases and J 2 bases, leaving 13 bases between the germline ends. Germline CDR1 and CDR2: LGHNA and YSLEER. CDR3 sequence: CASSQDLGSYNTEAFF. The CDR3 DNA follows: TGCGCCAGCAGCCAAGATCTTGGCTCTTATAACACTGAAGCTTTCTTT.

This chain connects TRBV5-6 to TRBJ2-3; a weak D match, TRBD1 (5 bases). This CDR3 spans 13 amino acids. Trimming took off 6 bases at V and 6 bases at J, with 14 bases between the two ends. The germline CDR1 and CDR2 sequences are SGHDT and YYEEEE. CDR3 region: CASTQNPGDTQYF. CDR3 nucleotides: TGTGCCAGCACCCAGAATCCAGGGGATACGCAGTATTTT.

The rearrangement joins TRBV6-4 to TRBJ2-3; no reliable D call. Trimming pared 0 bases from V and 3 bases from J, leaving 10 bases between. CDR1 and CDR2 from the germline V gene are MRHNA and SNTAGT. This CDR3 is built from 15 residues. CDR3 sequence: CASSDSRVATDTQYF. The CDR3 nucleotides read TGTGCCAGCAGTGACTCTCGGGTAGCTACAGATACGCAGTATTTT.

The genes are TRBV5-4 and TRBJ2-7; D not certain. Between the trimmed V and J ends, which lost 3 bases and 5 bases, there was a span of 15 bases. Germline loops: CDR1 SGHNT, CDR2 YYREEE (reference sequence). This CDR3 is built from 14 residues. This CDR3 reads CASSWADQTHEQYF. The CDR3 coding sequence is TGTGCCAGCAGCTGGGCCGACCAGACCCACGAGCAGTACTTC. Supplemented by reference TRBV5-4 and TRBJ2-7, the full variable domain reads ETGVTQSPTHLIKTRGQQVTLRCSSQSGHNTVSWYQQALGQGPQFIFQYYREEENGRGNFPPRFSGLQFPNYSSELNVNALELDDSALYLCASSWADQTHEQYFGPGTRLTVT.

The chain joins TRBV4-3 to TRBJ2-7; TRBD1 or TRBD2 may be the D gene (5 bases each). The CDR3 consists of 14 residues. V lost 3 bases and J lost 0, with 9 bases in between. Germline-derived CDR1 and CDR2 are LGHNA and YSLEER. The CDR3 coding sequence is TGCGCCAGCAGCCACGGGACGCCCTCCTACGAGCAGTACTTC. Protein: CASSHGTPSYEQYF.